This T cell receptor (beta chain) was captured in a study of T cell clonotyping in hematopoietic cell transplantation. Study context: Recipients' pretransplant samples followed cytoreduction.

The data were produced by immunoSEQ multiplex PCR, yet TCRdb's version contains in-frame clones alone and is incomplete. The sample carries some 8,500 clones, more than 60% recorded once. Time point of the sample: recipient sample about 28 days before transplant, after cytoreduction. CDR3 length equals 15 residues. Germline assignment: CDR1 SEHNR and CDR2 FQNEAQ (reference sequence). V lost 7 bases and J lost 9, with 22 bases in between. This specimen consisted of peripheral blood mononuclear cells, obtained before stem cell transplant. This sequence originates from a man between 60 and 75 years old with acute myeloid leukemia. Some clones in this sample may be carry-over from other donors' samples. J is TRBJ2-1 and V is TRBV7-9; tentative D call: TRBD2 (5 bases). CDR3 region: CASTPRTTMAGEQFF. DNA for the CDR3: TGTGCCAGCACCCCCCGAACGACCATGGCGGGTGAGCAGTTCTTC.